This TCR beta chain was sequenced in a study of a mutant IDH1 vaccine in newly diagnosed glioma. General observations from the study: Changes in top peripheral clonotypes did not appear linked to pseudoprogression.

Assay: immunoSEQ multiplex PCR; the TCRdb copy retains only in-frame clones and omits some. The sample lists over 50,000 clones, 85% to 90% occurring once. Time point noted: week 5, during vaccination. It was 300 ug of mutant IDH1 20-mer peptide that made up each vaccine dose, given with topical imiquimod. Worth noting for this clone: Its antigen is undetermined.

The V segment lost 10 bases and the J segment 6 bases; nucleotides outside the gene matches: 8. Germline CDR1 is LNHDA and CDR2 is SQIVND (reference sequence). The CDR3 extends over 14 amino acids. Sequences were derived from PBMCs, sampled from a glioma patient whose treatment included an IDH1 peptide vaccine. The origin of this receptor is a woman aged 40-49 years with glioma. The chain joins TRBV19 to TRBJ1-6, with 8 bases aligning to TRBD1. The CDR3 nucleotides read TGTGCCACTACAGGACAGGGAGGTAATTCACCCCTCCACTTT. It codes for CATTGQGGNSPLHF.